The 3 T cell receptor beta chains in this list originate from one sample, sequenced in a study of blood T cells in healthy people across ages. With a J-beta primer mix and a sample-barcoded 5' primer, a second PCR ran 7 to 11 cycles. TCRdb re-analysed the 5' RACE reads in MiXCR, keeping a single row per CDR3 protein. The sample carries roughly 1,300,000 distinct CDR3 sequences, around 59% recorded once. Sequencing was done on a sample of blood. The source of these receptors is a man aged 18 to 29 in good health.

The chain is built from TRBV20-1 and TRBJ2-1; 9 bases align to TRBD2. From germline, CDR1 is DFQATT and CDR2 SNEGSKA (reference sequence). This CDR3 has 15 residues. V lost 3 bases, J lost 6 bases, and 9 bases stayed unmatched. Here the CDR3 DNA reads TGCAGTGCTAGGACCGGGACTAGCAGATTCAATGAGCAGTTCTTC. Translation gives CSARTGTSRFNEQFF.

This clonotype occurred a few times. CDR3 coding DNA: TGCGCCAGCAGCCAGGCGGACAGCAATGCTAACTACGAGCAGTACTTC. Amino acid sequence: CASSQADSNANYEQYF. This chain links TRBV4-1 with TRBJ2-7; maybe TRBD1 (6 bases). Germline lookup yields CDR1 MGHRA and CDR2 YSYEKL. The CDR3 covers 16 residues. Trimming removed 3 bases from V and 3 bases from J, with 18 bases in between.

V is TRBV7-2 and J is TRBJ2-1; 7 bases map to TRBD2. Germline CDR1 SGHTA, CDR2 FQGNSA. The V segment lost 0 bases and the J segment 1 base; nucleotides outside the gene matches: 6. This CDR3 is 17 amino acids long. The CDR3: CASSLAGLAVSYNEQFF. CDR3 DNA sequence: TGTGCCAGCAGCTTAGCGGGGCTAGCGGTATCCTACAATGAGCAGTTCTTC.